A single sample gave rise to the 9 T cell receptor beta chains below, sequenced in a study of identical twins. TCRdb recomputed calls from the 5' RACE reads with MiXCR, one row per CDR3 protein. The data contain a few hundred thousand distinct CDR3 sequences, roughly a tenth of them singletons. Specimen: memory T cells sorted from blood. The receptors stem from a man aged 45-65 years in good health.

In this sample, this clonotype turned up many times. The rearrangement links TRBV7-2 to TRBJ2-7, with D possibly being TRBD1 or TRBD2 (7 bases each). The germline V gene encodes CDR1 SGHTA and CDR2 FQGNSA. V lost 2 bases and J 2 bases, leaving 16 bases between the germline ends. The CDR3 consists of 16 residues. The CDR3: CASSLQGGGRAYEQYF. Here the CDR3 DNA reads TGTGCCAGCAGCTTACAGGGGGGGGGCCGAGCCTACGAGCAGTACTTC.

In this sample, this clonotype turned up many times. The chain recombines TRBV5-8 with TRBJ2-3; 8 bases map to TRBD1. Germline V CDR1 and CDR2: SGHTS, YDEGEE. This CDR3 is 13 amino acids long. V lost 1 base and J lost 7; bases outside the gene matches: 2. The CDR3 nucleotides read TGTGCCAGCAGCTTGCAGGGGGCCCATACGCAGTATTTT. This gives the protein CASSLQGAHTQYF.

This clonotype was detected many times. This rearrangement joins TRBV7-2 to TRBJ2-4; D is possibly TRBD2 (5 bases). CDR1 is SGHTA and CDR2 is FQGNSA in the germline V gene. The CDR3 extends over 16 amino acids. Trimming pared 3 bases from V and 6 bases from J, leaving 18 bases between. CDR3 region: CASSLEVTSHLNIQYF. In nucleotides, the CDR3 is TGTGCCAGCAGCTTGGAGGTGACATCACACTTAAACATTCAGTACTTC.

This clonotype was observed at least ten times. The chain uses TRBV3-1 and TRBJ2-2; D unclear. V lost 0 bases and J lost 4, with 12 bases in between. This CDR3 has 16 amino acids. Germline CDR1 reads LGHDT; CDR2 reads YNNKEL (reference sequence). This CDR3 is CASSQDLLYGTGELFF. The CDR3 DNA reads TGTGCCAGCAGCCAAGATTTACTCTATGGCACCGGGGAGCTGTTTTTT.

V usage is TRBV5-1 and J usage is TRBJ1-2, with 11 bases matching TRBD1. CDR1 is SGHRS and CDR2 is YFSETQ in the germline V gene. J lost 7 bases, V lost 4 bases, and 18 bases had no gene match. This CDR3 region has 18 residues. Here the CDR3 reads CASSDRDRGNLGGGGYTF. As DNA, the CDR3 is TGCGCCAGCAGCGACCGGGACAGGGGGAATCTCGGGGGAGGTGGCTACACCTTC. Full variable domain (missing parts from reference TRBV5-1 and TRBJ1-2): KAGVTQTPRYLIKTRGQQVTLSCSPISGHRSVSWYQQTPGQGLQFLFEYFSETQRNKGNFPGRFSGRQFSNSRSEMNVSTLELGDSALYLCASSDRDRGNLGGGGYTFGSGTRLTVV.

CDR3 nucleotide sequence: TGTGCCAGCAGTGAATATTTGTGGCTAGCGGGGTACAATGAGCAGTTCTTC. This sequence encodes CASSEYLWLAGYNEQFF. The rearrangement uses TRBV2 and TRBJ2-1; 9 bases map to TRBD2. This CDR3 has 17 amino acids. V dropped 2 bases and J dropped 4; count of bases not matched to a gene: 9. Germline V CDR1 and CDR2: SNHLY, FYNNEI. Looking up the rest from reference TRBV2 and TRBJ2-1 gives the full variable domain: EPEVTQTPSHQVTQMGQEVILRCVPISNHLYFYWYRQILGQKVEFLVSFYNNEISEKSEIFDDQFSVERPDGSNFTLKIRSTKLEDSAMYFCASSEYLWLAGYNEQFFGPGTRLTVL.

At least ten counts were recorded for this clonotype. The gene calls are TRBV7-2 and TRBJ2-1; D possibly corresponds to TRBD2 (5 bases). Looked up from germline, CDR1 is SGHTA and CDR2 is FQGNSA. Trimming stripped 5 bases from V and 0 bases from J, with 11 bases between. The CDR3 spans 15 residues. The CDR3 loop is CASSTSGSSYNEQFF. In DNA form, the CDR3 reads TGTGCCAGCAGCACCAGCGGTAGCTCCTACAATGAGCAGTTCTTC.

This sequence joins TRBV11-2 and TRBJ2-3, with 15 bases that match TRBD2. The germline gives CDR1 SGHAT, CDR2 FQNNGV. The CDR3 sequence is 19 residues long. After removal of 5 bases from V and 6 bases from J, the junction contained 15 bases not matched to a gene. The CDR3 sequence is CASSPQGTSGGKGGDTQYF. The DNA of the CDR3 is TGTGCCAGCAGCCCGCAGGGGACTAGCGGGGGGAAAGGAGGGGATACGCAGTATTTT.

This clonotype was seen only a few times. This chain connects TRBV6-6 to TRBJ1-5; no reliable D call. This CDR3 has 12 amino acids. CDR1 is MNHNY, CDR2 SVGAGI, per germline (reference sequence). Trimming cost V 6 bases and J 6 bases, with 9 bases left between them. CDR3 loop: CASSPSGQPQHF. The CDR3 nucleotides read TGTGCCAGCAGCCCCAGCGGTCAGCCCCAGCATTTT.